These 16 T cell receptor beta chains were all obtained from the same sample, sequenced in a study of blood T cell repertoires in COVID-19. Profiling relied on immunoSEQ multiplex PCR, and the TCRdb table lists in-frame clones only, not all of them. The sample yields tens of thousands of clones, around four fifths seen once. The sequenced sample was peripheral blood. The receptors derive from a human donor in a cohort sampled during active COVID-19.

CDR3 region: CASSIPLAGVNEQFF. CDR3 sequence (DNA): TGTGCCAGCAGCATCCCACTAGCGGGGGTTAATGAGCAGTTCTTC. V usage is TRBV7-2 and J usage is TRBJ2-1, with TRBD2 matching 11 bases. From germline, CDR1 is SGHTA and CDR2 FQGNSA. This CDR3 region has 15 residues. The ends lost 5 bases at V and 7 bases at J; junction bases unmatched: 7.

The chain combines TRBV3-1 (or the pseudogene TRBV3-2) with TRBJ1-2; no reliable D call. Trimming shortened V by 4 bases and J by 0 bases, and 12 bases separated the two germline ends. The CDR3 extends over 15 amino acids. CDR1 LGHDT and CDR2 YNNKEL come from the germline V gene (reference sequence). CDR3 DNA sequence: TGTGCCAGCAGCCCTATGACTGAGACTAACTATGGCTACACCTTC. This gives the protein CASSPMTETNYGYTF.

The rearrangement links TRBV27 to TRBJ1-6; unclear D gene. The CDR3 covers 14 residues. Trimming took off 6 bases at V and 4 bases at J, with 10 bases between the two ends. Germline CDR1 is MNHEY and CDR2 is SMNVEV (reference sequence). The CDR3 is CASSRPGYNSPLHF. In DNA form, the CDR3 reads TGTGCCAGCAGCCGTCCGGGGTATAATTCACCCCTCCACTTT.

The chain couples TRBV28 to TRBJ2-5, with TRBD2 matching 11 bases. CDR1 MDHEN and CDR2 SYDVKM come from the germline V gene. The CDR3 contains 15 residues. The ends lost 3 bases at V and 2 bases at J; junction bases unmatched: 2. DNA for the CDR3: TGTGCCAGCAGTTTCTCTAGCGGGGGGCAAGAGACCCAGTACTTC. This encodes CASSFSSGGQETQYF. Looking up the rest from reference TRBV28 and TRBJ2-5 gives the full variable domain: DVKVTQSSRYLVKRTGEKVFLECVQDMDHENMFWYRQDPGLGLRLIYFSYDVKMKEKGDIPEGYSVSREKKERFSLILESASTNQTSMYLCASSFSSGGQETQYFGPGTRLLVL.

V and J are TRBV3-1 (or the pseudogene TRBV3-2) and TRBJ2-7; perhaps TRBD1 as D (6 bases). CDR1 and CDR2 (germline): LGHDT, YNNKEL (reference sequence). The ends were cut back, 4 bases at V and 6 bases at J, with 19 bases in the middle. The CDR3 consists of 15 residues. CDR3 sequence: CASSPLGTSAGEQYF. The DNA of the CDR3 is TGTGCCAGCAGCCCACTGGGGACATCGGCCGGCGAGCAGTACTTC.

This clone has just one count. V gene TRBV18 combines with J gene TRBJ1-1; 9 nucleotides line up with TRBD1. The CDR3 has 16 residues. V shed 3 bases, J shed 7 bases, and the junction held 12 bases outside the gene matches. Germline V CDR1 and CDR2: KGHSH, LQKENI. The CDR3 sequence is CASSPETGGRGIEAFF. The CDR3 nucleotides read TGTGCCAGCTCACCGGAGACAGGGGGTCGAGGGATTGAAGCTTTCTTT.

The CDR3, as DNA: TGTGCCAGCAGCTTAGGTGAGGGTCAGCCCCAGCATTTT. Its protein product is CASSLGEGQPQHF. The V and J genes are TRBV7-2 and TRBJ1-5; D gene unclear. Germline CDR1 SGHTA, CDR2 FQGNSA. This CDR3 is 13 amino acids long. V was clipped by 1 base and J by 6 bases, with 7 bases between them.

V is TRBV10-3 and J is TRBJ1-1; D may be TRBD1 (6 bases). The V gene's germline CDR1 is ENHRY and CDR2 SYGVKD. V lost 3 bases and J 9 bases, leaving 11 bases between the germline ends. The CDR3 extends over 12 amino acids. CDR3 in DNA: TGTGCCATCAGTGAATCACAGGGACAAGCTTTCTTT. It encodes CAISESQGQAFF.

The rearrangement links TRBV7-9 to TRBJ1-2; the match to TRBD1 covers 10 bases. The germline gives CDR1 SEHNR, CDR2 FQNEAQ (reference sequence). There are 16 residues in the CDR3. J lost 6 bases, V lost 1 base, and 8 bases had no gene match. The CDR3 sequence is CASSLVTGGAVNGYTF. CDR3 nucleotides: TGTGCCAGCAGCTTAGTGACAGGGGGCGCAGTCAATGGCTACACCTTC. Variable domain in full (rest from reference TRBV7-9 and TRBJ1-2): DTGVSQNPRHKITKRGQNVTFRCDPISEHNRLYWYRQTLGQGPEFLTYFQNEAQLEKSRLLSDRFSAERPKGSFSTLEIQRTEQGDSAMYLCASSLVTGGAVNGYTFGSGTRLTVV.

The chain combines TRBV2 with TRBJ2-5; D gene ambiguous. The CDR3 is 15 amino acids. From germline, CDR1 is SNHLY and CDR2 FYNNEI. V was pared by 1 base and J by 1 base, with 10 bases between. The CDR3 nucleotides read TGTGCCAGCAGTGAAGTCAGTGTAACCCAAGAGACCCAGTACTTC. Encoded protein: CASSEVSVTQETQYF.

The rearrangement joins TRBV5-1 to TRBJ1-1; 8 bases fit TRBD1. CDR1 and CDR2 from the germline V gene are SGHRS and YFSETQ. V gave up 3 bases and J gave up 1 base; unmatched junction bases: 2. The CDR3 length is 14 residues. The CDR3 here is CASSSDRANTEAFF. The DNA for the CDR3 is TGCGCCAGCAGCTCGGACAGGGCGAACACTGAAGCTTTCTTT.

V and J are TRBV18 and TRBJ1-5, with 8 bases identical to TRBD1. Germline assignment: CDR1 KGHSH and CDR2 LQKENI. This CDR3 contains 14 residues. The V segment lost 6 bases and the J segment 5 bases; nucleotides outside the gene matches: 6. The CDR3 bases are TGTGCCAGCTCGACAGGGGCCGACTATCAGCCCCAGCATTTT. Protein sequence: CASSTGADYQPQHF.

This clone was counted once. The CDR3 region has the DNA TGTGCCAGTAGTAAGCTGACACCGCCCTTCGATGGCTACACCTTC. Translating it yields CASSKLTPPFDGYTF. The chain couples TRBV19 to TRBJ1-2; D unclear. Germline loops: CDR1 LNHDA, CDR2 SQIVND (reference sequence). The CDR3 sequence is 15 residues long. Trimming cost V 4 bases and J 6 bases, with 18 bases left between them.

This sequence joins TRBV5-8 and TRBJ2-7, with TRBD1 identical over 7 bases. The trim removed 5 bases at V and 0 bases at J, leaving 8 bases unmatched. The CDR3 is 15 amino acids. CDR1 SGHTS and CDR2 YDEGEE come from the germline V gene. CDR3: CASRTGYESSYEQYF. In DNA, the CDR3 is TGTGCCAGCAGGACAGGGTATGAGAGCTCCTACGAGCAGTACTTC.

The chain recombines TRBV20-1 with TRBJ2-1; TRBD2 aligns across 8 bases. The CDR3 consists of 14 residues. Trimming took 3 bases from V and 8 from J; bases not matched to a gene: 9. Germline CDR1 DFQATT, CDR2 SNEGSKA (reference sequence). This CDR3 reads CSASKDGGAYEQFF. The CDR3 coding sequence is TGCAGTGCTAGTAAGGACGGGGGGGCGTATGAGCAGTTCTTC.

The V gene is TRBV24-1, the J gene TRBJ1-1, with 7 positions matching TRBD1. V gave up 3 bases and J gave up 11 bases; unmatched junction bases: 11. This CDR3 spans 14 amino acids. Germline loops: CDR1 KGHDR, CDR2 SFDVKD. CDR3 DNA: TGTGCCACCAGTGATACTGGGACTTCCAGGGGGGCTTTCTTT. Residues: CATSDTGTSRGAFF.